This T cell receptor (beta chain) was identified in a study of CD8 T cells in Susac syndrome. This clonotype was seen once. With random hexamers, reverse transcription was performed on roughly 0.5 to 1 ug of RNA. Amplification of TCR beta CDR3 across 54 Vbeta and 13 Jbeta was performed with immunoSEQ multiplex PCR. TCRdb ran MiXCR on the immunoSEQ multiplex PCR reads and lists one entry per CDR3 protein. The sample lists approximately 110,000 distinct CDR3 sequences; just over 90% were seen once. Blood CD8+ and CD4+ T cells underwent high-throughput TCR beta sequencing. The multiple sclerosis control cohort comprised treatment-naive individuals presenting with stable or active relapsing-remitting disease. Negative isolation was used for CD8+ and CD4+ T cells and FACS enrichment for TEMRA cells. Trimming shortened V by 1 base and J by 4 bases, and 13 bases separated the two germline ends. This CDR3 comprises 15 residues.

The TCR sequence derives from a human donor with multiple sclerosis. The sample comprised CD8+ T cells from PBMCs. This rearrangement joins TRBV12-3 or TRBV12-4 to TRBJ1-2; D might be TRBD1 (5 bases). DNA of the CDR3: TGTGCCAGCAGTTTAGGGGGCCTCGGGGGCTATGGCTACACCTTC. It is translated as CASSLGGLGGYGYTF.